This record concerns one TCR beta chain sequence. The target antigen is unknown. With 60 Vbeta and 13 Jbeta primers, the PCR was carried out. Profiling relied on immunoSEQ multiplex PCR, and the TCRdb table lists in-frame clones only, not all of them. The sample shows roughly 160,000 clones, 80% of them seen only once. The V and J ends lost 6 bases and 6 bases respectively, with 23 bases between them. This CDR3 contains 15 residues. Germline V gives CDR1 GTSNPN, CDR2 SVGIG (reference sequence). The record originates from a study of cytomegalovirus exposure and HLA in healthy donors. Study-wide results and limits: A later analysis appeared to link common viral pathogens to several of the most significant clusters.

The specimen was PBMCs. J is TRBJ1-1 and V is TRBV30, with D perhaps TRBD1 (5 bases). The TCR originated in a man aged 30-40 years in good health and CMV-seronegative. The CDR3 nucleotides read TGTGCCTGCAAAAGCAACGGGGGGGTGGGCGCTGAAGCTTTCTTT. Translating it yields CACKSNGGVGAEAFF.